The 25 T cell receptor beta chains in this list originate from one sample, sequenced in a study of neurological immune-mediated disorders. TCRdb re-called the 5' RACE reads through MiXCR, storing one row per CDR3 protein. Seen here are 77,000 or so distinct CDR3 sequences, about 9% observed once, and the top ten hold less than 2%. The sample taken for sequencing was PBMCs. Receptors were obtained from a man aged 50-60 years in good health.

This clonotype was seen repeatedly, ten times or more. This chain joins TRBV7-3 and TRBJ2-7; 12 bases line up with TRBD2. V trimming: 5 bases; J trimming: 2 bases; junction bases outside the gene matches: 4. Germline V gene data show CDR1 as SGHTA and CDR2 as FQGTGA. The CDR3 is made up of 15 amino acids. CDR3 in DNA: TGTGCCAGCAGCCCAGCTAGCGGGGGGGCCTACGAGCAGTACTTC. It translates to CASSPASGGAYEQYF.

In the case of this clonotype: This could be a read error, since a much larger clone is one nucleotide away. The chain uses TRBV12-3 or TRBV12-4 and TRBJ2-4; tentatively, D is TRBD1 (5 bases). The length of the CDR3 is 12 residues. The V end lost 6 bases, the J end lost 9 bases, and 12 bases lay between the germline ends. CDR3 nucleotides: TGTGCCAGCAGACCAGGGTACACCATTCAGTACTTC. It encodes CASRPGYTIQYF.

As to this clonotype: This sequence may be a read error, since a much larger clone differs from it by one base. The CDR3 sequence is CATSNPDGTGELFF. The DNA of the CDR3 is TGTGCCACCAGTAATCCAGATGGCACCGGGGAGCTGTTTTTT. V and J are TRBV24-1 and TRBJ2-2; unclear D gene. The ends were cut back, 6 bases at V and 4 bases at J, with 11 bases in the middle. Germline V gene sequence: CDR1 KGHDR, CDR2 SFDVKD. The CDR3 is made up of 14 amino acids.

This clonotype has a count of ten or more. The chain has TRBV20-1 and TRBJ2-1; D is possibly TRBD2 (7 bases). Germline V gene sequence: CDR1 DFQATT, CDR2 SNEGSKA (reference sequence). CDR3 length: 16 amino acids. V dropped 7 bases and J dropped 5 bases, with 24 bases sitting between them. CDR3: CSGGGAYRYSNNEQFF. In DNA, the CDR3 is TGCAGTGGGGGGGGGGCGTATAGATATTCGAACAATGAGCAGTTCTTC.

This clonotype appeared many times. The chain employs TRBV6-5 and TRBJ1-2; D is unclear. The CDR3 sequence is 10 residues long. Trimming cost V 10 bases and J 8 bases, with 11 bases left between them. Germline V gene data show CDR1 as MNHEY and CDR2 as SVGAGI. The CDR3, as DNA: TGTGCCACCAGACGGTACGGCTACACCTTC. Translating it yields CATRRYGYTF.

This clonotype was counted at least ten times. The chain employs TRBV20-1 and TRBJ1-5; 9 nucleotides agree with TRBD1. The V gene end was trimmed by 5 bases and the J gene end by 2 bases; junction bases not matched to a gene: 1. The CDR3 has 13 residues. The V gene's germline CDR1 is DFQATT and CDR2 SNEGSKA (reference sequence). The CDR3 protein is CSARTGGNQPQHF. For the CDR3, the DNA is TGCAGTGCTCGGACAGGGGGCAATCAGCCCCAGCATTTT.

In this sample, this clonotype turned up many times. The rearrangement joins TRBV2 to TRBJ2-2; D possibly matches TRBD1 or TRBD2 (5 bases each). Trimming removed 5 bases from V and 4 bases from J, with 8 bases in between. The germline CDR1 and CDR2 sequences are SNHLY and FYNNEI. The CDR3 sequence is 13 residues long. Here the CDR3 DNA reads TGTGCCAGCAGTAAGGGGACCACCGGGGAGCTGTTTTTT. This translates into CASSKGTTGELFF.

This clonotype appeared many times. The chain is built from TRBV27 and TRBJ2-1; TRBD2 is a possible D gene (6 bases). CDR1 and CDR2 from the germline V gene are MNHEY and SMNVEV (reference sequence). V was trimmed by 2 bases and J by 6 bases, leaving 14 bases between them. This CDR3 is 15 amino acids long. In DNA, the CDR3 is TGTGCCAGCAGTTTAGTCCCGTGGGGACTCAATGAGCAGTTCTTC. It is translated as CASSLVPWGLNEQFF.

This clonotype has ten or more counts. V gene TRBV25-1 combines with J gene TRBJ2-3; D assignment may be TRBD1 or TRBD2 (5 bases each). Trimming took off 6 bases at V and 8 bases at J, with 21 bases between the two ends. The CDR3 contains 15 residues. The germline gives CDR1 MGHDK, CDR2 SYGVNS. The CDR3 nucleotides read TGTGCCAGCAGGGCGGACACGCTCACTAGAGGTACGCAGTATTTT. It specifies CASRADTLTRGTQYF.

As concerns this clonotype: It may be a read error: a sequence one base away is much more abundant. The genes are TRBV29-1 and TRBJ1-3; D not certain. This CDR3 has 13 residues. The germline V gene encodes CDR1 SQVTM and CDR2 ANQGSEA. V was pared by 7 bases and J by 0 bases, with 10 bases between. For the CDR3, the DNA is TGCAGCGCCACGAAGGACTCTGGAAACACCATATATTTT. As protein: CSATKDSGNTIYF.

Ten or more counts support this clonotype. The V and J genes are TRBV7-2 and TRBJ2-1; tentatively, D is TRBD1 (5 bases). Between the trimmed V and J ends, which lost 5 bases and 0 bases, there was a span of 20 bases. The germline V gene has CDR1 SGHTA and CDR2 FQGNSA. The CDR3 spans 18 residues. The CDR3 here is CASSQGNQGRSSYNEQFF. CDR3 DNA: TGTGCCAGCAGCCAAGGGAACCAGGGCCGAAGCTCCTACAATGAGCAGTTCTTC. Full variable domain (outside the CDR3, taken from reference TRBV7-2 and TRBJ2-1): GAGVSQSPSNKVTEKGKDVELRCDPISGHTALYWYRQSLGQGLEFLIYFQGNSAPDKSGLPSDRFSAERTGGSVSTLTIQRTQQEDSAVYLCASSQGNQGRSSYNEQFFGPGTRLTVL.

There are many counts of this clonotype. The chain links TRBV20-1 to TRBJ2-3; 7 nucleotides align to TRBD2. The CDR3 sequence is 15 residues long. Per germline, CDR1 DFQATT and CDR2 SNEGSKA (reference sequence). With V trimmed by 3 bases and J by 2 bases, 8 bases remained unmatched. The CDR3 DNA is TGCAGTGCTAGCTTGATGGGACTAACCACAGATACGCAGTATTTT. It specifies CSASLMGLTTDTQYF.

In this sample, this clonotype turned up many times. The CDR3 reads CASTPSGRRNTGELFF. DNA of the CDR3: TGTGCCAGCACCCCATCGGGACGACGGAACACCGGGGAGCTGTTTTTT. The V gene is TRBV6-2 or TRBV6-3, the J gene TRBJ2-2; D is possibly TRBD1 or TRBD2 (5 bases each). Germline assignment: CDR1 MNHEY and CDR2 SVGEGT. The length of the CDR3 is 16 residues. Trimming left V 7 bases short and J 1 base short, with 16 bases between.

In this sample, this clonotype turned up many times. The chain links TRBV5-5 to TRBJ1-4; D might be TRBD1 (6 bases). This CDR3 has 14 amino acids. V lost 4 bases, J lost 0 bases, and 7 bases lay in between. Germline V gives CDR1 SGHKS, CDR2 YYEKEE (reference sequence). The DNA for the CDR3 is TGTGCCAGCAGCAGGACAGCAACTAATGAAAAACTGTTTTTT. This gives the protein CASSRTATNEKLFF.

At least ten counts were recorded for this clonotype. The chain's CDR3 is CSAHVNGRNEQFF. In DNA form, the CDR3 reads TGCAGTGCCCACGTAAACGGTCGCAATGAGCAGTTCTTC. The chain combines TRBV20-1 with TRBJ2-1; D is unclear. CDR1 and CDR2 (germline): DFQATT, SNEGSKA (reference sequence). With 6 bases removed from V and 6 bases from J, the gap between germline ends came to 15 bases. CDR3 size: 13 residues.

This clonotype showed up many times. The genes are TRBV7-8 and TRBJ2-5; the match to TRBD1 covers 7 bases. CDR1 and CDR2 (germline): SGHVS, FQNEAQ. Trimming took 5 bases from V and 1 from J; bases not matched to a gene: 7. This CDR3 is 15 amino acids long. The CDR3 DNA follows: TGTGCCAGCAGCCGAACGGGACAGCTCCAAGAGACCCAGTACTTC. Translation gives CASSRTGQLQETQYF.

This clonotype was counted at least ten times. CDR3 region: CASTKDNGYEQYF. In nucleotides, the CDR3 is TGTGCCAGCACCAAGGACAATGGCTACGAGCAGTACTTC. V and J are TRBV28 and TRBJ2-7; D perhaps matches TRBD1 (5 bases). The V gene lost 7 bases and the J gene lost 3 bases, with 13 bases spanning the gap. CDR1 and CDR2 (germline): MDHEN, SYDVKM. The CDR3 length is 13 residues.

There are many counts of this clonotype. This chain joins TRBV3-1 and TRBJ2-2; D gene ambiguous. The V gene's germline CDR1 is LGHDT and CDR2 YNNKEL (reference sequence). CDR3 length: 14 residues. Between the trimmed V and J ends, which lost 1 base and 1 base, there was a span of 4 bases. The CDR3 DNA sequence: TGTGCCAGCAGCCAAGCAGAGAACACCGGGGAGCTGTTTTTT. Translation: CASSQAENTGELFF.

This clonotype was counted at least ten times. V usage is TRBV20-1 and J usage is TRBJ1-1; D uncertain. There are 17 residues in the CDR3. The germline CDR1 and CDR2 sequences are DFQATT and SNEGSKA (reference sequence). Trimming took off 6 bases at V and 7 bases at J, with 30 bases between the two ends. CDR3 sequence reads: CSAHPPDAGWSGGEAFF. CDR3 bases: TGCAGTGCCCATCCTCCGGACGCCGGGTGGTCCGGCGGTGAAGCTTTCTTT.

This clonotype was detected ten times or more. The chain couples TRBV7-3 to TRBJ2-3, with D perhaps TRBD1 (5 bases). V was pared by 2 bases and J by 0 bases, with 9 bases between. Germline loops: CDR1 SGHTA, CDR2 FQGTGA. This CDR3 comprises 15 residues. In nucleotides, the CDR3 is TGTGCCAGCAGCTTACTTGGGGCCAGCACAGATACGCAGTATTTT. It specifies CASSLLGASTDTQYF. Based on the CDR3 plus reference TRBV7-3 and TRBJ2-3, the full variable domain is GAGVSQTPSNKVTEKGKYVELRCDPISGHTALYWYRQSLGQGPEFLIYFQGTGAADDSGLPNDRFFAVRPEGSVSTLKIQRTERGDSAVYLCASSLLGASTDTQYFGPGTRLTVL.

The chain has TRBV5-6 and TRBJ1-2; D gene unclear. The CDR3 extends over 12 amino acids. Germline CDR1 SGHDT, CDR2 YYEEEE. Deletions cut 9 bases from V and 5 bases from J, with 14 bases between. The CDR3 sequence is CATAKPNYGYTF. CDR3 nucleotides: TGTGCCACCGCTAAGCCGAATTATGGCTACACCTTC. Full variable domain (outside the CDR3, taken from reference TRBV5-6 and TRBJ1-2): DAGVTQSPTHLIKTRGQQVTLRCSPKSGHDTVSWYQQALGQGPQFIFQYYEEEERQRGNFPDRFSGHQFPNYSSELNVNALLLGDSALYLCATAKPNYGYTFGSGTRLTVV.

This clonotype was picked up many times. The rearrangement links TRBV12-3 or TRBV12-4 to TRBJ2-3; D assignment may be TRBD1 or TRBD2 (6 bases each). The CDR3 is 17 amino acids. Deletions cut 4 bases from V and 2 bases from J, with 19 bases between. As DNA, the CDR3 is TGTGCCAGCAGTTCCCTGGGATGGGGGGCCAACACAGATACGCAGTATTTT. This gives the protein CASSSLGWGANTDTQYF.

The sample holds many counts of this clonotype. V and J are TRBV5-1 and TRBJ2-3, with TRBD2 identical over 8 bases. The germline V gene encodes CDR1 SGHRS and CDR2 YFSETQ. The CDR3 length is 14 residues. With 4 bases clipped from V and 2 bases from J, the junction kept 3 bases outside the gene matches. The CDR3 DNA follows: TGCGCCAGCAGCAAGACTAGCGCCACAGATACGCAGTATTTT. Its translation: CASSKTSATDTQYF.

V usage is TRBV11-1 and J usage is TRBJ2-1; 10 nucleotides line up with TRBD1. V shed 5 bases and J 8 bases; nucleotides not matched to a gene: 9. In germline, CDR1 is SGHAT, CDR2 FQDESV (reference sequence). This CDR3 is built from 15 residues. CDR3 region: CASSVGQGGMDEQFF. CDR3 bases: TGTGCCAGCAGCGTTGGACAGGGGGGGATGGATGAGCAGTTCTTC. Full variable domain (missing parts from reference TRBV11-1 and TRBJ2-1): EAEVAQSPRYKITEKSQAVAFWCDPISGHATLYWYRQILGQGPELLVQFQDESVVDDSQLPKDRFSAERLKGVDSTLKIQPAELGDSAMYLCASSVGQGGMDEQFFGPGTRLTVL.

This clonotype was detected ten times or more. The chain has TRBV5-1 and TRBJ2-6; D is undetermined. Germline V CDR1 and CDR2: SGHRS, YFSETQ. The CDR3 sequence is 15 residues long. V lost 3 bases to trimming and J lost 2 bases, with 9 bases between them. The CDR3 reads CASSSAGAGANVLTF. The CDR3 DNA is TGCGCCAGCAGCTCGGCTGGGGCTGGGGCCAACGTCCTGACTTTC.